This TCR beta chain was sequenced during a study of CD8+ T cells in alopecia areata. Treatment noted: oral pan-JAK inhibitor, 5-10 mg twice daily. The investigators collected lesional scalp punch biopsies and peripheral blood from alopecia areata patients. On this clone: Additional DNA sequences in this sample encode the identical CDR3.

The germline V gene has CDR1 SQVTM and CDR2 ANQGSEA. The CDR3 runs to 11 residues. Extracted from the samples, RNA was reverse transcribed into cDNA to serve as the sequencing template. The method was immunoSEQ multiplex PCR; TCRdb's version includes in-frame clones alone and lacks a portion of them. The profile shows about 200,000 clones, roughly 60% of them singletons. The chain couples TRBV29-1 to TRBJ2-3, with D unresolved. The sample was CD4+ T cells sorted from blood, taken at approximately week 50, from a patient treated with tofacitinib. This TCR was recovered from a human donor with alopecia areata. The CDR3 loop is CSASRTDTQYF. In DNA form, the CDR3 reads TGCAGTGCCTCAAGAACAGATACGCAGTATTTT.